This entry concerns a single TCR beta chain. Its matching antigen is unknown. The germline gives CDR1 PRHDT, CDR2 FYEKMQ (reference sequence). CDR3 size: 16 residues. Trimming took 4 bases from V and 1 from J; bases not matched to a gene: 8. The data were taken from a study of T cell repertoires in cytomegalovirus infection. Study details: Matching HLA type and CMV infection were both indicated by public TCR beta signatures. Findings and caveats of the study: Summed frequency of shared TCR beta families picked out CMV carriers who also had the relevant HLA. Clonotypes of TCR beta that were HLA-C-restricted and CMV-specific dominated the ex vivo response.

TCRdb processed the reads anew with MiXCR; each CDR3 protein has one entry. The sample consists of about 130,000 distinct CDR3 sequences, about 24% of them appearing once. The sample consisted of PBMCs, sequenced either directly or after in vitro stimulation (not recorded which). This clonotype originated in a human donor in good health (CMV status not recorded). Some clones in this sample may be carry-over from other donors' samples. The chain recombines TRBV13 with TRBJ1-1, with TRBD1 identical over 8 bases. The CDR3 region is CASSSNYGTGNTEAFF. DNA for the CDR3: TGTGCCAGCAGCTCCAATTACGGGACAGGGAACACTGAAGCTTTCTTT.